This T cell receptor beta chain appears in the sequencing data of a study of human T cells and chemical hapten exposure. Looking at the study overall: Subjects had 2% DPC placed on roughly 2 cm by roughly 2 cm of upper inner arm skin for sensitization.

Many counts were recorded for this clonotype. Its antigen is not identified. Study-wide points: A positive correlation with patch test score was shown by PT1 expanded TCR counts.

Deletions cut 4 bases from V and 0 bases from J, with 9 bases between. Per the germline V gene, CDR1 is SGHTA and CDR2 is FQGTGA. The length of the CDR3 is 15 residues. Described time point: patch test 1, 2 weeks after DPC sensitization. Treatment given: therapeutic diphenylcyclopropenone sensitization with weekly scalp DPC. Each CDR3 protein is one row after TCRdb ran MiXCR on the RACE reads. The sample records about 340,000 distinct CDR3 sequences, roughly 6.9% being singletons. The starting material was whole blood, obtained in connection with sensitization to the hapten diphenylcyclopropenone (DPC). The chain recombines TRBV7-3 with TRBJ1-4, with D unclear. The clonotype comes from a woman aged 18-29 years with alopecia areata. Some clones in this sample may be carry-over from other donors' samples. The DNA of the CDR3 is TGTGCCAGCAGCTCCCCCCTCTCAACTAATGAAAAACTGTTTTTT. Its protein product is CASSSPLSTNEKLFF. Variable domain in full (rest from reference TRBV7-3 and TRBJ1-4): GAGVSQTPSNKVTEKGKYVELRCDPISGHTALYWYRQSLGQGPEFLIYFQGTGAADDSGLPNDRFFAVRPEGSVSTLKIQRTERGDSAVYLCASSSPLSTNEKLFFGSGTQLSVL.